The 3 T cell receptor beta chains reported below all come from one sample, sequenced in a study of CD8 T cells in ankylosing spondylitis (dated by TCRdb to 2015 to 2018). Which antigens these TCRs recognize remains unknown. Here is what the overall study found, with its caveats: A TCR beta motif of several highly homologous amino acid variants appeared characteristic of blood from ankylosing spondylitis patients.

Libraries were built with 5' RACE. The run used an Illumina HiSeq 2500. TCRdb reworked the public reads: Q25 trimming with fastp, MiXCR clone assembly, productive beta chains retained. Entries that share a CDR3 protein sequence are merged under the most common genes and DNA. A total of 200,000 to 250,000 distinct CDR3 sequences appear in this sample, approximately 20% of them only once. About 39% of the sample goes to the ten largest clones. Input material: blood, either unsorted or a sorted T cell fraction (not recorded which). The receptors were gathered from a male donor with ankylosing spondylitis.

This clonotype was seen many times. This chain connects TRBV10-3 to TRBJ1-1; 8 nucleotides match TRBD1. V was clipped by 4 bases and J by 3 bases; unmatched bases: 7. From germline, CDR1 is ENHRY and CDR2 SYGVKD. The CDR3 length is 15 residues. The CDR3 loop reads CAISGAGGYDTEAFF. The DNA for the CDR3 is TGTGCCATCAGTGGCGCAGGGGGCTACGACACTGAAGCTTTCTTT.

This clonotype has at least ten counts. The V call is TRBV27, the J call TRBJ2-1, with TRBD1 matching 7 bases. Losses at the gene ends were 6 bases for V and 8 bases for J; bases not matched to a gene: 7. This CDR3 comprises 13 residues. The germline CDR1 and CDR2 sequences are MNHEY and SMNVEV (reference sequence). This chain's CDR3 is CASSPRQGDEQFF. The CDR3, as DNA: TGTGCCAGCAGCCCCAGACAGGGCGATGAGCAGTTCTTC.

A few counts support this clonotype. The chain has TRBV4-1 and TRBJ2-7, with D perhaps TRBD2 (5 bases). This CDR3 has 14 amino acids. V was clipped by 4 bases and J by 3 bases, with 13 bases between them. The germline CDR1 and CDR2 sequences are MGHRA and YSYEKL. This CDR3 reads CASSPGSRGYEQYF. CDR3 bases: TGCGCCAGCAGCCCTGGCTCCCGGGGCTACGAGCAGTACTTC.